This T cell receptor (beta chain) was identified during a study of cytomegalovirus exposure and HLA in healthy donors. Study conclusions and caveats: It was 150 to 200 TCR beta chains that were listed as cytomegalovirus-associated. Per a prior analysis, the majority of TCR beta V segments were productive roughly 90% or roughly 30% of the time. An apparent linkage of common viral pathogens to several of the most significant clusters emerged in a later analysis.

Points on this clone: What it binds is not known.

This CDR3 comprises 13 residues. The ends were cut back, 7 bases at V and 3 bases at J, with 13 bases in the middle. CDR1 and CDR2 (germline): MDHEN, SYDVKM. PCR involved 60 Vbeta and 13 Jbeta primers. Profiling relied on immunoSEQ multiplex PCR, and the TCRdb table lists in-frame clones only, not all of them. In the table there are roughly 110,000 clones, about four fifths of which are singletons. V and J are TRBV28 and TRBJ2-7; a possible D gene is TRBD2 (5 bases). The TCR sequence derives from a woman under 30 in good health and CMV-seropositive. The material sequenced was PBMCs. CDR3 loop: CASTMGAFYEQYF. The CDR3 bases are TGTGCCAGCACCATGGGAGCGTTCTACGAGCAGTACTTC.